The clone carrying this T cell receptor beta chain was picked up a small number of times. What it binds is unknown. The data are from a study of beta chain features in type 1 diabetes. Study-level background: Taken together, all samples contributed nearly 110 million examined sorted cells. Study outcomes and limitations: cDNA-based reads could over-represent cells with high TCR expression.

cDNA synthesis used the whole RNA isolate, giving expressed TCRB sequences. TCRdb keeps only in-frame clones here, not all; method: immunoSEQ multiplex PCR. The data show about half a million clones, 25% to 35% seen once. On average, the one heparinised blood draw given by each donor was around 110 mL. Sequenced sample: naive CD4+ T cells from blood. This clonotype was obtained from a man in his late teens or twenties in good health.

CDR3 coding DNA: TGTGCCAGCAGCGCCCGACAGGGGCAAACGTCCGAGCAGTACTTC. Translated: CASSARQGQTSEQYF. This chain connects TRBV9 to TRBJ2-7; the match to TRBD1 covers 8 bases. The CDR3 covers 15 residues. CDR1 and CDR2 from the germline V gene are SGDLS and YYNGEE. J was trimmed by 6 bases and V by 3 bases; bases with no gene match: 11.